The 22 T cell receptor beta chains given below trace back to one sample, sequenced in a study of blood T cell repertoires in COVID-19. Produced via immunoSEQ multiplex PCR; TCRdb's table is partial and in-frame only. The sample shows 650,000 to 800,000 clones, about nine tenths of them seen only once. The sample was peripheral blood. These receptors were collected from a woman aged 18-29 years with acute or convalescent COVID-19.

The rearrangement uses TRBV7-9 and TRBJ2-7, with D possibly TRBD1 on 6 matching bases. The V end lost 5 bases, the J end lost 0 bases, and 11 bases lay between the germline ends. Germline V lookup: CDR1 SEHNR, CDR2 FQNEAQ (reference sequence). The CDR3 spans 14 residues. CDR3 in amino acids: CASSRQELSYEQYF. CDR3 nucleotides: TGTGCCAGCAGCCGACAGGAGCTCTCCTACGAGCAGTACTTC.

The rearrangement joins TRBV18 to TRBJ1-1; 7 bases match TRBD1. This CDR3 comprises 14 residues. J lost 6 bases, V lost 4 bases, and 8 bases had no gene match. From germline, CDR1 is KGHSH and CDR2 LQKENI. The CDR3 coding sequence is TGTGCCAGCTCACGTGGAGGGGGCATGGCTGAAGCTTTCTTT. It translates to CASSRGGGMAEAFF. Supplemented by reference TRBV18 and TRBJ1-1, the full variable domain reads NAGVMQNPRHLVRRRGQEARLRCSPMKGHSHVYWYRQLPEEGLKFMVYLQKENIIDESGMPKERFSAEFPKEGPSILRIQQVVRGDSAAYFCASSRGGGMAEAFFGQGTRLTVV.

The chain joins TRBV19 to TRBJ2-7, with TRBD1 identical over 8 bases. Per the germline V gene, CDR1 is LNHDA and CDR2 is SQIVND (reference sequence). The trim removed 3 bases at V and 2 bases at J, leaving 6 bases unmatched. The CDR3 runs 15 residues. Here the CDR3 reads CASSIQGTGTYEQYF. In DNA, the CDR3 is TGTGCCAGTAGTATTCAGGGGACAGGTACCTACGAGCAGTACTTC.

The rearrangement links TRBV3-1 (or the pseudogene TRBV3-2) to TRBJ1-2; 7 nucleotides line up with TRBD1. Germline V CDR1 and CDR2: LGHDT, YNNKEL (reference sequence). The CDR3 loop spans 14 amino acids. Trimming at V came to 4 bases and at J to 6 bases, leaving 8 bases not matched to a gene. CDR3 in amino acids: CASSPTTGFHGYTF. The CDR3 nucleotides read TGTGCCAGCAGCCCAACGACAGGGTTCCATGGCTACACCTTC.

The chain links TRBV6-5 to TRBJ1-1; TRBD1 might be the D (5 bases). V lost 5 bases to trimming and J lost 4 bases, with 11 bases between them. CDR3 size: 13 residues. CDR1 MNHEY and CDR2 SVGAGI come from the germline V gene. Written as DNA, the CDR3 is TGTGCCAGCAGTCCCCGGCAGGGCACTGAAGCTTTCTTT. This sequence encodes CASSPRQGTEAFF.

The V and J genes are TRBV7-9 and TRBJ1-6, with no clear D. This CDR3 is 14 amino acids long. Trimming took off 1 base at V and 5 bases at J, with 6 bases between the two ends. In germline, CDR1 is SEHNR, CDR2 FQNEAQ (reference sequence). Here the CDR3 reads CASSLETDNSPLHF. The CDR3 DNA is TGTGCCAGCAGCTTAGAAACAGATAATTCACCCCTCCACTTT.

The chain links TRBV12-5 to TRBJ1-5; 7 bases line up with TRBD1. The CDR3 length is 15 residues. The V gene end was trimmed by 6 bases and the J gene end by 2 bases; junction bases not matched to a gene: 7. CDR1 is LGHNT and CDR2 is FRNRAP in the germline V gene. The CDR3 loop reads CASGLRGRGNQPQHF. The CDR3 DNA reads as TGTGCTAGTGGACTAAGGGGGCGAGGCAATCAGCCCCAGCATTTT.

The chain carries TRBV30 and TRBJ2-5; maybe TRBD1 (6 bases). This CDR3 region has 15 residues. Deletions cut 3 bases from V and 0 bases from J, with 14 bases between. CDR1 GTSNPN and CDR2 SVGIG come from the germline V gene (reference sequence). The chain's CDR3 is CAWRGGQTNQETQYF. CDR3 bases: TGTGCCTGGAGAGGGGGACAAACCAACCAAGAGACCCAGTACTTC. Full variable domain (missing parts from reference TRBV30 and TRBJ2-5): SQTIHQWPATLVQPVGSPLSLECTVEGTSNPNLYWYRQAAGRGLQLLFYSVGIGQISSEVPQNLSASRPQDRQFILSSKKLLLSDSGFYLCAWRGGQTNQETQYFGPGTRLLVL.

The chain is built from TRBV6-6 and TRBJ2-2; TRBD2 is a possible D gene (6 bases). Germline-derived CDR1 and CDR2 are MNHNY and SVGAGI (reference sequence). The CDR3 sequence is 20 residues long. V was trimmed by 8 bases and J by 9 bases, leaving 37 bases between them. As DNA, the CDR3 is TGTGCCAGCGGTCCTGGTGTCTTCAATATCGGGGGACGGTTGCGGCGGGAGCTGTTTTTT. Translated, it gives CASGPGVFNIGGRLRRELFF.

This chain connects TRBV6-1 to TRBJ1-1; unclear D gene. Germline V gene sequence: CDR1 MNHNS, CDR2 SASEGT. The V end was cut by 2 bases, the J end by 0 bases, with 13 bases between. This CDR3 contains 16 residues. DNA of the CDR3: TGTGCCAGCAGTGAAAATGGGCAGCTAATGAACACTGAAGCTTTCTTT. It translates to CASSENGQLMNTEAFF.

In nucleotides, the CDR3 is TGTGCCAGCAGCCCGGACCCGACGGGAGACATTCAGTACTTC. Amino acids: CASSPDPTGDIQYF. The rearrangement joins TRBV7-3 to TRBJ2-4; a weak D match, TRBD2 (6 bases). The CDR3 contains 14 residues. With 5 bases removed from V and 8 bases from J, the gap between germline ends came to 16 bases. Germline V gene data show CDR1 as SGHTA and CDR2 as FQGTGA.

The DNA of the CDR3 is TGTGCCTGGGGGACAGGGAGAAATGAAAAACTGTTTTTT. Translated: CAWGTGRNEKLFF. The chain links TRBV30 to TRBJ1-4; 9 nucleotides match TRBD1. The V and J ends lost 5 bases and 5 bases, in that order; junction bases with no gene match: 3. In germline, CDR1 is GTSNPN, CDR2 SVGIG (reference sequence). The CDR3 runs to 13 residues. Using reference TRBV30 and TRBJ1-4 for the parts outside the CDR3, the full variable domain is SQTIHQWPATLVQPVGSPLSLECTVEGTSNPNLYWYRQAAGRGLQLLFYSVGIGQISSEVPQNLSASRPQDRQFILSSKKLLLSDSGFYLCAWGTGRNEKLFFGSGTQLSVL.

This sequence joins TRBV5-6 and TRBJ2-2, with TRBD1 matching 8 bases. This CDR3 region has 18 residues. V was pared by 1 base and J by 3 bases, with 11 bases of the junction left unmatched. Germline V gene lookup returns CDR1 SGHDT and CDR2 YYEEEE. CDR3 sequence: CASSLRRTGILDTGELFF. In nucleotides, the CDR3 is TGTGCCAGCAGCTTGAGACGGACAGGGATCTTGGACACCGGGGAGCTGTTTTTT.

The rearrangement links TRBV2 to TRBJ1-2, with a possible D match to TRBD1 (6 bases). Germline loops: CDR1 SNHLY, CDR2 FYNNEI. V gave up 6 bases and J gave up 4 bases, with 15 bases separating them. The CDR3 is 14 amino acids. In DNA form, the CDR3 reads TGTGCCAGCAGCATACAGGGAGTAGCCTATGGCTACACCTTC. Its protein is CASSIQGVAYGYTF.

The V and J genes are TRBV5-5 and TRBJ2-1, with 13 bases that match TRBD2. Losses at the gene ends were 4 bases for V and 7 bases for J; bases not matched to a gene: 5. Germline V gives CDR1 SGHKS, CDR2 YYEKEE (reference sequence). CDR3 length equals 15 residues. CDR3 bases: TGTGCCAGCAGCGGACTAGCGGGGGCCCTAAATGAGCAGTTCTTC. Translation: CASSGLAGALNEQFF. The full variable domain, in which reference TRBV5-5 and TRBJ2-1 provide the parts outside the CDR3, is DAGVTQSPTHLIKTRGQQVTLRCSPISGHKSVSWYQQVLGQGPQFIFQYYEKEERGRGNFPDRFSARQFPNYSSELNVNALLLGDSALYLCASSGLAGALNEQFFGPGTRLTVL.

The sample holds a few counts of this clone. The chain couples TRBV6-4 to TRBJ2-1; D perhaps matches TRBD2 (5 bases). The CDR3 has 13 residues. In germline, CDR1 is MRHNA, CDR2 SNTAGT. With 4 bases removed from V and 4 bases from J, the gap between germline ends came to 8 bases. CDR3 coding DNA: TGTGCCAGCAGTGTGGAGGTTTACAATGAGCAGTTCTTC. Its translation is CASSVEVYNEQFF.

The V and J genes are TRBV19 and TRBJ1-4, with no clear D. V lost 7 bases, J lost 0 bases, and 15 bases lay in between. This CDR3 is 16 amino acids long. The germline V gene has CDR1 LNHDA and CDR2 SQIVND (reference sequence). The CDR3, as DNA: TGTGCCAGTATATGGCCTAGTACTGCAACTAATGAAAAACTGTTTTTT. Protein: CASIWPSTATNEKLFF. Variable domain in full (rest from reference TRBV19 and TRBJ1-4): DGGITQSPKYLFRKEGQNVTLSCEQNLNHDAMYWYRQDPGQGLRLIYYSQIVNDFQKGDIAEGYSVSREKKESFPLTVTSAQKNPTAFYLCASIWPSTATNEKLFFGSGTQLSVL.

In its sample, this clone was seen a few times. CDR3 bases: TGTGCCAGCAGCTTAGTCCCAGGGTTGAACTATGGCTACACCTTC. Translated: CASSLVPGLNYGYTF. The V gene is TRBV7-2, the J gene TRBJ1-2; weak D call: TRBD1 (5 bases). Between the trimmed V and J ends, which lost 1 base and 2 bases, there was a span of 11 bases. The CDR3 totals 15 residues. Germline CDR1 is SGHTA and CDR2 is FQGNSA.

The J gene is TRBJ2-7, the V gene TRBV28, with 8 bases lining up with TRBD2. The germline CDR1 and CDR2 sequences are MDHEN and SYDVKM. This CDR3 region has 12 residues. With V trimmed by 6 bases and J by 4 bases, 2 bases remained unmatched. The CDR3 DNA is TGTGCCAGCAGGTCGGGAGGGTACGAGCAGTACTTC. It encodes CASRSGGYEQYF.

The chain recombines TRBV24-1 with TRBJ2-1; 9 positions agree with TRBD2. The CDR3 has 15 residues. The V gene end was trimmed by 3 bases and the J gene end by 7 bases; junction bases not matched to a gene: 6. Per the germline V gene, CDR1 is KGHDR and CDR2 is SFDVKD. Here the CDR3 reads CATSDRGGAGNEQFF. CDR3 sequence (DNA): TGTGCCACCAGTGATCGCGGGGGGGCTGGTAATGAGCAGTTCTTC.

The rearrangement uses TRBV7-9 and TRBJ2-1, with 10 bases matching TRBD1. V shed 10 bases, J shed 8 bases, and the junction held 20 bases outside the gene matches. There are 17 residues in the CDR3. Germline values: CDR1 SEHNR, CDR2 FQNEAQ (reference sequence). The CDR3: CANTPLPGQGYSDEQFF. As DNA, the CDR3 is TGTGCCAACACACCTCTCCCGGGACAGGGGTATAGCGATGAGCAGTTCTTC.

The chain links TRBV12-3 or TRBV12-4 to TRBJ2-6; no definite D call. There are 13 residues in the CDR3. V lost 8 bases to trimming and J lost 1 base, with 6 bases between them. CDR3 in DNA: TGTGCCAGCTTTAGTTCTGGGGCCAACGTCCTGACTTTC. Amino acids: CASFSSGANVLTF.